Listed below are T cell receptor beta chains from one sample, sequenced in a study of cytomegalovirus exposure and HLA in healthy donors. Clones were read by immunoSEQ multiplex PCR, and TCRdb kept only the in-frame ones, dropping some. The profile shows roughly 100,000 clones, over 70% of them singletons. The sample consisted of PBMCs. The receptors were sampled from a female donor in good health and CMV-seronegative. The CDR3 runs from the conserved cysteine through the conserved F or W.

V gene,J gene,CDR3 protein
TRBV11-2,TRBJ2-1,CASSPRGQGVLAGESEQFF
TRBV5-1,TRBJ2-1,CASSLAVGGHEQFF
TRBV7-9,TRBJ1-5,CASSAGSPLWPQHF
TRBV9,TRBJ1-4,CAPSQQGWGNEKLFF
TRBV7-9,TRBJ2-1,CASSLATGGYNEQFF
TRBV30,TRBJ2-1,CAWIGEVSSYNEQFF
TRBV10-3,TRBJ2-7,CAITTGSGYEQYF
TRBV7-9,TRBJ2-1,CASSFPTGGTLQFF
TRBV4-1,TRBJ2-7,CASSQDRSYEQYF
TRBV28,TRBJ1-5,CASSGAEARPQHF
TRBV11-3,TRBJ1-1,CASSLSIGQEAFF
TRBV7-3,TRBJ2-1,CASSLTAMISYNEQFF
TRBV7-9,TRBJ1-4,CASSFFTGGNEKLFF
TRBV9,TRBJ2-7,CASSLGGSGLDEQYF
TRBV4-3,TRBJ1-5,CASSHAYRDRDINQPQHF
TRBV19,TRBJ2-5,CASSMTSLNQETQYF
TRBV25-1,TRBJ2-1,CASLSEGPYNEQFF
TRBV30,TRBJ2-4,CAWSKGTANIQYF
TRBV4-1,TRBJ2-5,CASSQEGEGETQYF
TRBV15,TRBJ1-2,CATSRDAGGSYGYTF
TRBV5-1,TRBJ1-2,CASSLVQGASWGYTF
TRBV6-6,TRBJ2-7,CASSYLSGSHEQYF
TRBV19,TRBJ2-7,CASSAGQVSYEQYF
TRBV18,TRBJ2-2,CASSPLSPGELFF
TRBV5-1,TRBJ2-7,CASSPGVAVSYEQYF
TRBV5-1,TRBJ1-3,CASSPNFWDTGGNTIYF
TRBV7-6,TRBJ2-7,CASSFSPGQGEKEQYF
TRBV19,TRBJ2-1,CASSSRDRSLYNEQFF
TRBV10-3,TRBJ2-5,CAISGTGGYTKETQYF
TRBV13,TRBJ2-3,CASSIRTRSDTQYF
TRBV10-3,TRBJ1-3,CALNRDRGKNTIYF
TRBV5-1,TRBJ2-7,CASSSGLASSYEQYF
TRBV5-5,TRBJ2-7,CASSFGTGGGHEQYF
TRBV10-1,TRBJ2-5,CASSESSVSTQYF